This entry lists 31 T cell receptor beta chains sequenced from one sample in a study of brain T cells in children with intractable seizures. Sample time point: blood from clinic visit 5 months post-surgery; TSC patient then seizure free. Sequenced by immunoSEQ multiplex PCR; TCRdb stores in-frame clones only, minus some. The sample shows 340,000 or so clones, more than 85% of them seen only once. The sequencing here drew on peripheral blood, taken roughly 5 months after surgery. These receptors came from a boy under two years old with tuberous sclerosis and intractable seizures.

This clone was seen more than once but under ten times. Here the CDR3 omits its conserved ending phenylalanine or tryptophan, so a read error is the likely source. The DNA is left out, because the CDR3 cannot be placed on it with certainty; the CDR3 is given as TCRdb lists it. J is TRBJ1-2 and V is TRBV3-1 (or the pseudogene TRBV3-2); the D call TRBD1 from the table was never checked on the DNA. Per the germline V gene, CDR1 is LGHDT and CDR2 is YNNKEL (reference sequence). 13 amino acids form the CDR3, both terminal residues included. The CDR3 here is CASSQESTGEGRD.

The chain joins TRBV7-3 to TRBJ2-7; TRBD2 matches at 9 bases. Looked up from germline, CDR1 is SGHTA and CDR2 is FQGTGA. The trim removed 5 bases at V and 2 bases at J, leaving 7 bases unmatched. The CDR3 is 15 amino acids. CDR3 DNA: TGTGCCAGCAGCCTTAGCGGGAGTGAACCCTACGAGCAGTACTTC. Translating it yields CASSLSGSEPYEQYF.

In this sample, this clone turned up once. The chain joins TRBV5-4 to TRBJ1-2, with 9 bases lining up with TRBD1. J was trimmed by 3 bases and V by 4 bases; bases with no gene match: 4. CDR3 size: 14 residues. Germline V gene sequence: CDR1 SGHNT, CDR2 YYREEE (reference sequence). This CDR3 is CASSTDRGDYGYTF. The CDR3 DNA reads TGTGCCAGCAGCACGGACAGGGGTGACTATGGCTACACCTTC.

This clone has just a few counts. The rearrangement joins TRBV5-4 to TRBJ2-7, with a weak D call TRBD1 (6 bases). CDR1 and CDR2 (germline): SGHNT, YYREEE (reference sequence). V was cut by 4 bases and J by 5 bases, with 16 bases left in between. The CDR3 has 14 residues. This CDR3 is CASSILTGADEQYF. The CDR3 coding sequence is TGTGCCAGCAGCATCCTGACAGGTGCCGACGAGCAGTACTTC.

The V and J genes are TRBV12-3 or TRBV12-4 and TRBJ2-5; TRBD1 aligns across 7 bases. This CDR3 has 13 amino acids. J gave up 4 bases and V 6 bases, and 5 bases lay outside the gene matches. This CDR3 is CASRPGGGETQYF. The CDR3 nucleotides read TGTGCCAGCAGGCCAGGGGGTGGAGAGACCCAGTACTTC.

The rearrangement joins TRBV6-2 or TRBV6-3 to TRBJ2-3; a possible D gene is TRBD2 (5 bases). The CDR3 covers 13 residues. Germline V lookup: CDR1 MNHEY, CDR2 SVGEGT. The V end lost 5 bases, the J end lost 3 bases, and 9 bases lay between the germline ends. Here the CDR3 DNA reads TGTGCCAGCAGTGTCCTAGCAACAGATACGCAGTATTTT. This gives the protein CASSVLATDTQYF.

CDR3 in amino acids: CASSLKAGVDEQYF. The CDR3 DNA reads as TGTGCCAGCAGCTTAAAAGCGGGAGTTGACGAGCAGTACTTC. The rearrangement joins TRBV13 to TRBJ2-7; 8 bases are shared with TRBD2. The ends lost 2 bases at V and 5 bases at J; junction bases unmatched: 5. Per germline, CDR1 PRHDT and CDR2 FYEKMQ (reference sequence). The CDR3 spans 14 residues.

The CDR3 loop is CASSSNSRGMNTEAFF. DNA for the CDR3: TGTGCCAGCAGCTCGAATAGCAGGGGAATGAACACTGAAGCTTTCTTT. This chain joins TRBV7-6 and TRBJ1-1; tentatively, D is TRBD1 (6 bases). Germline V gene data show CDR1 as SGHVS and CDR2 as FNYEAQ. V was pared by 4 bases and J by 0 bases, with 15 bases between. The CDR3 totals 16 residues.

This clone was seen just once. The chain joins TRBV12-3 or TRBV12-4 to TRBJ2-5; D is ambiguous. V dropped 3 bases and J dropped 4 bases, with 9 bases sitting between them. The CDR3 covers 13 residues. The CDR3 protein is CASSLGRRETQYF. The CDR3 region has the DNA TGTGCCAGCAGTTTGGGCAGGAGAGAGACCCAGTACTTC.

This chain connects TRBV5-1 to TRBJ2-3; possibly TRBD2 for D (5 bases). CDR3 length: 13 residues. V was trimmed by 1 base and J by 4 bases, leaving 7 bases between them. Germline V lookup: CDR1 SGHRS, CDR2 YFSETQ. CDR3 loop: CASSLWGADTQYF. The CDR3 nucleotides read TGCGCCAGCAGCTTGTGGGGAGCAGATACGCAGTATTTT.

The chain combines TRBV9 with TRBJ1-2; 8 bases line up with TRBD1. CDR3 length: 14 residues. V shed 4 bases, J shed 0 bases, and the junction held 2 bases outside the gene matches. Germline V lookup: CDR1 SGDLS, CDR2 YYNGEE. CDR3 sequence (DNA): TGTGCCAGCAGCTTACAGGGGGCTAACTATGGCTACACCTTC. Amino acid sequence: CASSLQGANYGYTF.

The V gene is TRBV7-8, the J gene TRBJ1-5; no clear D gene. The V gene's germline CDR1 is SGHVS and CDR2 FQNEAQ. Between the trimmed V and J ends, which lost 5 bases and 8 bases, there was a span of 16 bases. This CDR3 has 14 amino acids. The CDR3 DNA reads as TGTGCCAGCAGCCCCGGGCCGGGAGCGAAGCCCCAGCATTTT. Its translation: CASSPGPGAKPQHF.

The V gene is TRBV30, the J gene TRBJ1-6; 9 bases are shared with TRBD1. Germline CDR1 and CDR2: GTSNPN and SVGIG (reference sequence). The CDR3 runs to 14 residues. The trim removed 0 bases at V and 7 bases at J, leaving 1 base unmatched. CDR3: CAWSVGQGNSPLHF. In DNA, the CDR3 is TGTGCCTGGAGTGTTGGACAGGGGAATTCACCCCTCCACTTT.

CDR3 DNA: TGTGCCATCAGAAAGACTAGCGGGGAAGAGACCCAGTACTTC. Translated, it gives CAIRKTSGEETQYF. The chain carries TRBV10-3 and TRBJ2-5, with 11 bases that match TRBD2. The CDR3 loop spans 14 amino acids. Germline trimming cut 6 bases from V and 3 bases from J; bases unmatched to any gene: 3. The germline gives CDR1 ENHRY, CDR2 SYGVKD.

The rearrangement joins TRBV27 to TRBJ2-5, with TRBD1 identical over 8 bases. The CDR3 has 17 residues. Germline V lookup: CDR1 MNHEY, CDR2 SMNVEV (reference sequence). The V gene end was trimmed by 3 bases and the J gene end by 1 base; junction bases not matched to a gene: 10. The CDR3 is CASSFRRQGTLQETQYF. The CDR3, as DNA: TGTGCCAGCAGTTTCCGGAGACAGGGGACCCTCCAAGAGACCCAGTACTTC.

The chain employs TRBV9 and TRBJ2-7; D ambiguous. The V gene lost 2 bases and the J gene lost 3 bases, with 15 bases spanning the gap. CDR3 size: 15 residues. Per the germline V gene, CDR1 is SGDLS and CDR2 is YYNGEE. The CDR3 sequence: CASSVDGSVLYEQYF. The DNA for the CDR3 is TGTGCCAGCAGCGTCGACGGATCGGTCCTCTACGAGCAGTACTTC.

This clone was picked up a small number of times. The J gene is TRBJ1-1, the V gene TRBV5-4; D may be TRBD1 (5 bases). Per the germline V gene, CDR1 is SGHNT and CDR2 is YYREEE (reference sequence). This CDR3 has 14 amino acids. The germline V and J ends were trimmed by 2 bases and 4 bases, with 12 bases remaining between them. The chain's CDR3 is CASSFRGGGTEAFF. CDR3 nucleotides: TGTGCCAGCAGCTTCCGGGGCGGCGGCACTGAAGCTTTCTTT.

V gene TRBV4-2 combines with J gene TRBJ1-5, with 8 bases matching TRBD1. This CDR3 has 18 amino acids. Germline-derived CDR1 and CDR2 are LGHNA and YNFKEQ. The V segment lost 2 bases and the J segment 7 bases; nucleotides outside the gene matches: 16. CDR3 sequence reads: CASSQYTLTGGVGQPQHF. The CDR3, as DNA: TGTGCCAGCAGCCAATACACACTAACAGGGGGAGTAGGACAGCCCCAGCATTTT.

The chain carries TRBV13 and TRBJ2-1; TRBD2 agrees at 10 bases. CDR3 length equals 14 residues. Germline CDR1 reads PRHDT; CDR2 reads FYEKMQ (reference sequence). The V segment lost 10 bases and the J segment 4 bases; nucleotides outside the gene matches: 7. CDR3 in amino acids: CATERGGRYNEQFF. The CDR3, as DNA: TGTGCCACGGAGCGGGGGGGCCGGTACAATGAGCAGTTCTTC.

The V gene is TRBV10-3, the J gene TRBJ2-1; D ambiguous. The germline V gene encodes CDR1 ENHRY and CDR2 SYGVKD. The CDR3 sequence is 15 residues long. Trimming removed 4 bases at V and 0 bases at J, with 10 bases between. The CDR3 DNA reads TGTGCCATCAGTGGGTATTCCGGCTCCTACAATGAGCAGTTCTTC. Translation gives CAISGYSGSYNEQFF.

This rearrangement joins TRBV6-5 to TRBJ1-5, with unresolved D. Trimming took off 4 bases at V and 5 bases at J, with 9 bases between the two ends. CDR3 length equals 13 residues. Germline lookup yields CDR1 MNHEY and CDR2 SVGAGI. The CDR3 loop is CASSFKSYQPQHF. DNA for the CDR3: TGTGCCAGCAGTTTTAAGTCGTATCAGCCCCAGCATTTT.

V is TRBV29-1 and J is TRBJ1-1; 7 bases are a match to TRBD1. J was trimmed by 8 bases and V by 4 bases; bases with no gene match: 10. The length of the CDR3 is 13 residues. The V gene's germline CDR1 is SQVTM and CDR2 ANQGSEA. The CDR3 nucleotides are TGCAGCGTTGTGGAGGGGGCGGCCACCGAAGCTTTCTTT. It specifies CSVVEGAATEAFF.

J is TRBJ2-7 and V is TRBV24-1, with 14 bases matching TRBD2. The CDR3 has 15 amino acids. Germline CDR1 KGHDR, CDR2 SFDVKD. Trimming removed 5 bases from V and 6 bases from J; junction bases left unmatched: 5. The CDR3 is CATSAPGLAGVEQYF. The DNA for the CDR3 is TGTGCCACCAGTGCCCCGGGACTAGCGGGAGTCGAGCAGTACTTC.

The CDR3 DNA reads as TGTGCCAGCAGAGGACAGTTTAGGACTGAAGCTTTCTTT. Residues: CASRGQFRTEAFF. V usage is TRBV7-2 and J usage is TRBJ1-1, with D maybe TRBD1 (6 bases). Germline CDR1 reads SGHTA; CDR2 reads FQGNSA. CDR3 length equals 13 residues. V lost 6 bases to trimming and J lost 5 bases, with 13 bases between them.

The chain is built from TRBV11-2 and TRBJ2-7; no definite D call. V shed 1 base and J shed 7 bases, with 8 bases lying between them. Germline V gene data show CDR1 as SGHAT and CDR2 as FQNNGV. CDR3 length equals 12 residues. The CDR3 protein is CASSLGVWEQYF. The CDR3 DNA reads TGTGCCAGCAGCTTAGGGGTCTGGGAGCAGTACTTC.

V usage is TRBV6-5 and J usage is TRBJ2-7; a weak D match, TRBD2 (5 bases). The CDR3 loop spans 15 amino acids. V was pared by 2 bases and J by 3 bases, with 14 bases between. CDR1 is MNHEY, CDR2 SVGAGI, per germline. The CDR3 DNA is TGTGCCAGCAGTTACGGGGTGGGAGATGGCTACGAGCAGTACTTC. It is translated as CASSYGVGDGYEQYF.

The gene calls are TRBV4-1 and TRBJ2-7; 10 bases map to TRBD1. Looked up from germline, CDR1 is MGHRA and CDR2 is YSYEKL. The CDR3 contains 14 residues. After removal of 4 bases from V and 6 bases from J, the junction contained 6 bases not matched to a gene. CDR3 in amino acids: CASSLGGTGVEQYF. The CDR3 coding sequence is TGCGCCAGCAGCCTAGGCGGGACAGGGGTCGAGCAGTACTTC.

The V gene is TRBV6-5, the J gene TRBJ1-3; D gene ambiguous. Per germline, CDR1 MNHEY and CDR2 SVGAGI. V gave up 6 bases and J gave up 0 bases, with 3 bases separating them. This CDR3 has 12 residues. In DNA form, the CDR3 reads TGTGCCAGCAGGAGCTCTGGAAACACCATATATTTT. It encodes CASRSSGNTIYF.

Concerning this clone: Within the sample, other DNA sequences also encode this same CDR3. This sequence joins TRBV12-3 or TRBV12-4 and TRBJ2-7; D might be TRBD1 (6 bases). Trimming cost V 2 bases and J 3 bases, with 8 bases left between them. The CDR3 loop spans 13 amino acids. Here the CDR3 DNA reads TGTGCCAGCAGTTTAACAGGGAGCTACGAGCAGTACTTC. It specifies CASSLTGSYEQYF.

This clone has a single count. The chain recombines TRBV19 with TRBJ1-4, with D hard to call. The CDR3 contains 14 residues. Trimming took 3 bases from V and 7 from J, leaving 12 bases between them. Germline V gives CDR1 LNHDA, CDR2 SQIVND (reference sequence). CDR3 protein: CASSIGDNGEKLFF. For the CDR3, the DNA is TGTGCCAGTAGTATCGGTGACAACGGTGAAAAACTGTTTTTT.

The chain is built from TRBV9 and TRBJ2-3; D is unclear. The germline V gene encodes CDR1 SGDLS and CDR2 YYNGEE. The CDR3 runs to 14 residues. V lost 0 bases to trimming and J lost 1 base, with 6 bases between them. CDR3 sequence: CASSVGTGTDTQYF. The CDR3 bases are TGTGCCAGCAGCGTAGGTACGGGCACAGATACGCAGTATTTT.